Detailed here is one TCR beta chain. Antigen: not known. The study ran its PCR with 60 Vbeta and 13 Jbeta primers. Source study methods: It was a later analysis that counted some 80 million unique TCR beta chains, of which around 11 million were shared. Sequencing was performed with immunoSEQ multiplex PCR; in TCRdb, only in-frame clones are kept and a portion is missing. The DNA was the basis for D and trimming; V, J and clone size are from that table. Found here are 50,000 or so clones, about three quarters of them singletons; the top ten hold approximately 2.7%. The data were obtained in a study of cytomegalovirus exposure and HLA in healthy donors. About the study: Most donors, 70% to 85% of some 400 genotyped, fell in the Caucasian-associated ancestry cluster. Study-level results: Later analysis demonstrated an association between a missense DCLRE1C variant and TCR beta V- and J-gene trimming. Most sequenced TCRs were rare (though some public TCRs occurred in many donors).

Germline CDR1 reads SEHNR; CDR2 reads FQNEAQ (reference sequence). Unmatched junction bases numbered 8, after V lost 5 bases and J lost 4 bases. The CDR3 length is 15 residues. This clonotype was sampled from a man younger than 35 in good health and CMV-seronegative. Sample: PBMCs. The chain employs TRBV7-9 and TRBJ2-5; 9 bases are shared with TRBD1. In DNA, the CDR3 is TGTGCCAGCAGCAGACAGACAGGGGGTGGAGAGACCCAGTACTTC. This encodes CASSRQTGGGETQYF.